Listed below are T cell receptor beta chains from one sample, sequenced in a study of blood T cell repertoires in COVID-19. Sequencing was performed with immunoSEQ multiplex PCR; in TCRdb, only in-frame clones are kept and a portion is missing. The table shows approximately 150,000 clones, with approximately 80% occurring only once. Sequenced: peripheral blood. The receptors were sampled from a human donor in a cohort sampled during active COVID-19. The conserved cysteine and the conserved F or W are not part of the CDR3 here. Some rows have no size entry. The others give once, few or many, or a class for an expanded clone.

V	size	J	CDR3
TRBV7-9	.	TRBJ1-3	ASSLGSQRDTIY
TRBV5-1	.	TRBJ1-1	ASSSDRASNTEAF
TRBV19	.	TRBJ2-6	ASRVTSGGANVLT
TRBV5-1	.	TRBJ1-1	ASSPQGGGYTEAF
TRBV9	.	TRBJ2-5	ASSVASGRGQETQY
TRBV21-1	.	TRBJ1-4	ASSSHRGEDEKLF
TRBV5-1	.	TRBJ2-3	ASSLAPPAGGSDTQY
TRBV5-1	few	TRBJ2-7	ASSLGAAYEQY
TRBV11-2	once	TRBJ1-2	ASSLETGIRSGYT
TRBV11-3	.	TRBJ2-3	ASSLDGRAALPQY